This TCR beta chain was recovered during a study of blood T cell repertoires in COVID-19. This table comes from immunoSEQ multiplex PCR, and its TCRdb copy is limited to in-frame clones, with some not included. The table lists roughly 250,000 clones, 80% to 90% of them singletons. The CDR3 is 17 amino acids. CDR1 is SGHTA and CDR2 is FQGNSA in the germline V gene. V shed 5 bases and J 2 bases; nucleotides not matched to a gene: 11. Sequenced input: PBMCs or T cells enriched from blood (not recorded which). The V call is TRBV7-2, the J call TRBJ2-3; 9 nucleotides align to TRBD2. The sequence derives from a woman aged 25 to 39 who had recovered from COVID-19. The CDR3 coding sequence is TGTGCCAGCAGCCTTGGGACTAGCAGTCTCATCACAGATACGCAGTATTTT. As protein: CASSLGTSSLITDTQYF. The whole variable domain, filled in from reference TRBV7-2 and TRBJ2-3, reads GAGVSQSPSNKVTEKGKDVELRCDPISGHTALYWYRQSLGQGLEFLIYFQGNSAPDKSGLPSDRFSAERTGGSVSTLTIQRTQQEDSAVYLCASSLGTSSLITDTQYFGPGTRLTVL.